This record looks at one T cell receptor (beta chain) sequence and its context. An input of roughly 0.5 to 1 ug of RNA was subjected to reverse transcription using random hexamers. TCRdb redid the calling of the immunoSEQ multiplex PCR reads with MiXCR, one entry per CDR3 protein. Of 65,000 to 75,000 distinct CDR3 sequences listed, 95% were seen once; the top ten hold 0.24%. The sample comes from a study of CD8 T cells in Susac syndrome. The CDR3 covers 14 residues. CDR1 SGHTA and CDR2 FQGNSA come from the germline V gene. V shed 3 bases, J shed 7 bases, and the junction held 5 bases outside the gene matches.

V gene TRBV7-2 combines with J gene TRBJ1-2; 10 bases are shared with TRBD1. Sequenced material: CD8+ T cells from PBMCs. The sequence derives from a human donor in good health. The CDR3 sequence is CASSFVDRGLGYTF. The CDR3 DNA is TGTGCCAGCAGCTTCGTCGACAGGGGGCTTGGCTACACCTTC.